Described below is a single T cell receptor (beta chain) sequence and its context. These data come from a study of blood T cell repertoires in COVID-19. As processed by the authors: How many nucleated cells were present was estimated from reference gene primer amplification. Clones were sequenced by immunoSEQ multiplex PCR, and TCRdb holds only the in-frame ones, with some missing. V, J and clone size reflect that table, while D and trimming were determined from the DNA. The table lists about 200,000 clones, roughly four fifths of them singletons. Germline CDR1 SGHTA, CDR2 FQGNSA. Trimming shortened V by 1 base and J by 2 bases, and 11 bases separated the two germline ends. The CDR3 is made up of 15 amino acids.

This clonotype was sampled from a man in his forties or fifties who had recovered from COVID-19. The chain uses TRBV7-2 and TRBJ1-2; a possible D gene is TRBD1 (6 bases). What was sequenced was PBMCs or T cells enriched from blood (not recorded which). The CDR3 sequence: CASSLGGTRNYGYTF. The CDR3 DNA is TGTGCCAGCAGCTTAGGAGGGACAAGAAACTATGGCTACACCTTC.